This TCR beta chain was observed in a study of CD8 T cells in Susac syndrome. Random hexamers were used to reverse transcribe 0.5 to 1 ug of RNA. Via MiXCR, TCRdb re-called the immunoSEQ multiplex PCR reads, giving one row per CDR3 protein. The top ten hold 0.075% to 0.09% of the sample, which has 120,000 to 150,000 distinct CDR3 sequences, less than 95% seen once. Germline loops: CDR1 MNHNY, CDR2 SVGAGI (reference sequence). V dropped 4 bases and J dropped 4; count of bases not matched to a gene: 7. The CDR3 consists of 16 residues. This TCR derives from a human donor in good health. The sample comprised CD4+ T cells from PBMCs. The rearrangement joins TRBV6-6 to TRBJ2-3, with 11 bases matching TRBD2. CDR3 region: CASSSFSGRAADTQYF. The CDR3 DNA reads TGTGCCAGCAGTTCCTTTAGCGGGAGGGCAGCAGATACGCAGTATTTT.